Sequencing of this T cell receptor (beta chain) was carried out in a study of T cell repertoires in cytomegalovirus infection. Study-level background: CMV infection and matching HLA type were both indicated by public TCR beta signatures.

This clonotype has at least ten counts. What it binds is not known. Study outcomes and limitations: Identification of carriers of CMV plus the relevant HLA was achieved through cumulative public TCR beta family frequency. Dominant in the ex vivo response were TCR beta clonotypes restricted by HLA-C and specific for CMV.

TCRdb reprocessed the reads with MiXCR, giving one entry per CDR3 protein. The sample includes a few hundred thousand distinct CDR3 sequences, 8% to 10% of them seen just once. This TCR derives from a human donor in good health (CMV status not recorded). Some clones in this sample may be carry-over from other donors' samples. The source material was PBMCs.

The CDR3 region has the DNA TGTGCCAGCAGCCTCGGACCGGGACAGGGGAATGGCTACACCTTC. Translation gives CASSLGPGQGNGYTF. The chain employs TRBV7-9 and TRBJ1-2; 10 bases are a match to TRBD1. The CDR3 sequence is 15 residues long. Trimming took 5 bases from V and 6 from J; bases not matched to a gene: 9. CDR1 is SEHNR, CDR2 FQNEAQ, per germline (reference sequence).